Described below is a single TCR beta chain sequence and its context. This table comes from immunoSEQ multiplex PCR, and its TCRdb copy is limited to in-frame clones, with some not included. There are 130,000 or so clones in the sample; 91% occur only once, and around 1.9% lies in the top ten. The data are from a study of T cell responses to AZD1222 COVID-19 vaccine. V was shortened by 4 bases and J by 6 bases, with 15 bases between the two germline ends. Germline CDR1 reads MNHEY; CDR2 reads SMNVEV (reference sequence). The CDR3 contains 15 residues. The source material was peripheral blood, sampled 28 days after the second AZD1222 dose. This chain uses TRBV27 with TRBJ1-4; the D gene is possibly TRBD1 (5 bases). The sequence was collected from an adult who received the AZD1222 COVID-19 vaccine. The CDR3 sequence: CASSSGYQGYEKLFF. CDR3 DNA sequence: TGTGCCAGCAGTTCCGGGTATCAGGGATATGAAAAACTGTTTTTT.